This paragraph covers one T cell receptor (beta chain) sequence. Antigen unknown. This sample was included in a study of T cell repertoires in cytomegalovirus infection. As for the study in general: Through public TCR beta signatures, both CMV infection and matching HLA type were indicated. Regarding the study as a whole: The response measured ex vivo was dominated by TCR beta clonotypes (HLA-C-restricted and CMV-specific).

Germline V lookup: CDR1 MNHNS, CDR2 SASEGT. Trimming stripped 1 base from V and 2 bases from J, with 11 bases between. The CDR3 runs 15 residues. Using its own MiXCR run on the reads, TCRdb lists one record per CDR3 protein. This table has approximately 910,000 distinct CDR3 sequences, 31% appearing once. The sequencing used cultured CD8+ T cells from PBMCs, collected from culture after CMV antigen stimulation. The chain is built from TRBV6-1 and TRBJ2-5; D unclear. The receptor comes from a human donor in good health (CMV status not recorded). Some clones in this sample may be carry-over from other donors' samples. The CDR3 region is CASSEVDAEQETQYF. The CDR3 nucleotides read TGTGCCAGCAGTGAAGTGGACGCAGAGCAAGAGACCCAGTACTTC.